A selection of T cell receptor beta chains follows, all from one sample in a study of T cell responses to AZD1222 COVID-19 vaccine. Assay: immunoSEQ multiplex PCR; the TCRdb copy retains only in-frame clones and omits some. The table shows roughly 150,000 clones, with 85% to 95% occurring only once. The input for sequencing was peripheral blood, taken 28 days after the second AZD1222 dose. The receptors derive from an adult who received the AZD1222 COVID-19 vaccine. The CDR3 runs from the conserved cysteine through the conserved F or W. Each record gives: J gene, clone size, D gene, V gene, CDR3 protein, CDR3 DNA. A D gene is named only where the DNA matches it firmly. Clone sizes are given selectively: once, few, many, or a class where the clone is expanded.

J gene: TRBJ2-3; clone size: -; D gene: -; V gene: TRBV10-3; CDR3 protein: CAISESHSGSTDTQYF; CDR3 DNA: TGTGCCATCAGTGAGTCACACAGCGGGAGCACAGATACGCAGTATTTT
J gene: TRBJ2-2; clone size: -; D gene: -; V gene: TRBV4-3; CDR3 protein: CASSQDLRSGGELFF; CDR3 DNA: TGCGCCAGCAGCCAAGATCTCAGGTCGGGCGGGGAGCTGTTTTTT
J gene: TRBJ2-2; clone size: -; D gene: TRBD2; V gene: TRBV5-1; CDR3 protein: CASSLSGRSGELFF; CDR3 DNA: TGCGCCAGCAGCTTAAGCGGGAGGTCCGGGGAGCTGTTTTTT
J gene: TRBJ2-2; clone size: -; D gene: TRBD1; V gene: TRBV19; CDR3 protein: CASSGTGGTGELFF; CDR3 DNA: TGTGCCAGTAGTGGGACAGGAGGCACCGGGGAGCTGTTTTTT
J gene: TRBJ2-7; clone size: once; D gene: TRBD2; V gene: TRBV7-2; CDR3 protein: CASSRGRSGSFSYEQYF; CDR3 DNA: TGTGCCAGCAGCCGCGGCCGTAGCGGGAGCTTTTCCTACGAGCAGTACTTC
J gene: TRBJ2-2; clone size: once; D gene: TRBD2; V gene: TRBV4-1; CDR3 protein: CASSQASGPNTGELFF; CDR3 DNA: TGCGCCAGCAGCCAAGCTAGCGGCCCGAACACCGGGGAGCTGTTTTTT
J gene: TRBJ1-1; clone size: -; D gene: -; V gene: TRBV7-9; CDR3 protein: CASSLNQGNEAFF; CDR3 DNA: TGTGCCAGCAGCCTTAATCAGGGGAATGAAGCTTTCTTT
J gene: TRBJ1-1; clone size: -; D gene: -; V gene: TRBV5-1; CDR3 protein: CASRSRDSKRDTEAFF; CDR3 DNA: TGCGCCAGCAGGAGCCGGGACTCCAAAAGGGACACTGAAGCTTTCTTT
J gene: TRBJ1-3; clone size: -; D gene: -; V gene: TRBV29-1; CDR3 protein: CSVEVGTGNTIYF; CDR3 DNA: TGCAGCGTTGAGGTAGGGACTGGAAACACCATATATTTT
J gene: TRBJ2-7; clone size: -; D gene: -; V gene: TRBV28; CDR3 protein: CASTLGGVFSYEQYF; CDR3 DNA: TGTGCCAGCACCTTAGGCGGGGTATTCTCCTACGAGCAGTACTTC
J gene: TRBJ1-2; clone size: -; D gene: -; V gene: TRBV7-8; CDR3 protein: CASSLVIGFNYGYTF; CDR3 DNA: TGTGCCAGCAGCTTAGTAATCGGGTTCAACTATGGCTACACCTTC
J gene: TRBJ2-1; clone size: once; D gene: -; V gene: TRBV2; CDR3 protein: CASRVGTQGGEQFF; CDR3 DNA: TGTGCCAGCAGAGTCGGAACGCAGGGGGGTGAGCAGTTCTTC
J gene: TRBJ2-7; clone size: -; D gene: TRBD1; V gene: TRBV14; CDR3 protein: CASSQDTGGYEQYF; CDR3 DNA: TGTGCCAGCAGCCAAGATACAGGGGGATACGAGCAGTACTTC
J gene: TRBJ1-1; clone size: -; D gene: -; V gene: TRBV6-1; CDR3 protein: CASSDTGLTNSEAFF; CDR3 DNA: TGTGCCAGCAGTGATACGGGACTCACGAACAGTGAAGCTTTCTTT
J gene: TRBJ1-4; clone size: once; D gene: -; V gene: TRBV5-1; CDR3 protein: CASSLGGHSNEKLFF; CDR3 DNA: TGCGCCAGCAGCTTGGGGGGACATTCTAATGAAAAACTGTTTTTT
J gene: TRBJ1-3; clone size: -; D gene: -; V gene: TRBV19; CDR3 protein: CASRTAGYGNTIYF; CDR3 DNA: TGTGCCAGTCGTACCGCGGGGTACGGAAACACCATATATTTT
J gene: TRBJ2-1; clone size: -; D gene: -; V gene: TRBV28; CDR3 protein: CASSNTMREFF; CDR3 DNA: TGTGCCAGCAGTAACACAATGAGGGAGTTCTTC
J gene: TRBJ1-1; clone size: -; D gene: -; V gene: TRBV6-5; CDR3 protein: CASSYLGEAFF; CDR3 DNA: TGTGCCAGCAGTTACCTTGGTGAAGCTTTCTTT
J gene: TRBJ2-2; clone size: few; D gene: -; V gene: TRBV19; CDR3 protein: CASSTGRGGTGELFF; CDR3 DNA: TGTGCCAGTAGTACAGGCCGGGGCGGCACCGGGGAGCTGTTTTTT
J gene: TRBJ1-2; clone size: -; D gene: TRBD1; V gene: TRBV28; CDR3 protein: CASSLSRGLYGYTF; CDR3 DNA: TGTGCCAGCAGTTTAAGCAGGGGGCTCTATGGCTACACCTTC
J gene: TRBJ1-2; clone size: -; D gene: -; V gene: TRBV9; CDR3 protein: CASSPAGGPSRYGYTF; CDR3 DNA: TGTGCCAGCAGCCCTGCCGGAGGCCCCAGCCGCTATGGCTACACCTTC
J gene: TRBJ1-5; clone size: -; D gene: -; V gene: TRBV6-1; CDR3 protein: CASSDLSNQPQHF; CDR3 DNA: TGTGCCAGCAGTGATTTAAGCAATCAGCCCCAGCATTTT
J gene: TRBJ2-7; clone size: -; D gene: -; V gene: TRBV6-5; CDR3 protein: CASSYSNQWVREQYF; CDR3 DNA: TGTGCCAGCAGTTACTCGAACCAATGGGTTAGAGAGCAGTACTTC